This record covers a single TCR beta chain. The sample belongs to a study of blood T cell repertoires in COVID-19. The CDR3 is made up of 16 amino acids. Germline CDR1 SNHLY, CDR2 FYNNEI. The V end was cut by 10 bases, the J end by 0 bases, with 19 bases between. Profiled with immunoSEQ multiplex PCR; TCRdb holds only in-frame clones, not every one. The table shows a few hundred thousand clones, with approximately 89% occurring only once. The TCR was taken from a woman aged 40 to 55 who had recovered from COVID-19. The sequenced sample was peripheral blood. This rearrangement joins TRBV2 to TRBJ2-1; maybe TRBD1 (6 bases). CDR3 amino acids: CATRETGLSSYNEQFF. CDR3 sequence (DNA): TGTGCCACGAGAGAAACAGGGCTTAGCTCCTACAATGAGCAGTTCTTC.